This T cell receptor (beta chain) was captured in a study of PD-1 blockade in mismatch repair-deficient tumors. The CDR3 has 15 residues. V shed 5 bases and J shed 1 base, with 12 bases lying between them. Germline lookup yields CDR1 SGHNT and CDR2 YENEEA. This clone has only one observation. Generated by immunoSEQ multiplex PCR, the TCRdb table keeps only in-frame clones and is missing some. The table lists about 14,000 clones, approximately 80% of them singletons. The sequencing used PBMCs, collected less than 15 weeks after starting pembrolizumab. The chain uses TRBV11-3 and TRBJ2-1; the D gene is possibly TRBD1 (6 bases). This TCR was recovered from an adult with mismatch repair-deficient cancer. For the CDR3, the DNA is TGTGCCAGCAGCCTTCGCAGGGGTTCCTACAATGAGCAGTTCTTC. Residues: CASSLRRGSYNEQFF.